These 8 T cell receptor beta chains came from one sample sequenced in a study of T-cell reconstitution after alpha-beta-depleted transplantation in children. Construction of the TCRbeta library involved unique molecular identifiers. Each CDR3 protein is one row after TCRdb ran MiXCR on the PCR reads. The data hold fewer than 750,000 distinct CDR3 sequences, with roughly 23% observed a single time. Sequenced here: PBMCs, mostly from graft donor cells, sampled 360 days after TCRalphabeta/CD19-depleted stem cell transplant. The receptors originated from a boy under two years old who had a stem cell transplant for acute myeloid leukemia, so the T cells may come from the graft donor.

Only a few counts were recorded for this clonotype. The CDR3 region is CSASGAGSNEQFF. The DNA for the CDR3 is TGCAGTGCTAGTGGTGCAGGGTCCAATGAGCAGTTCTTC. The chain links TRBV20-1 to TRBJ2-1, with D perhaps TRBD1 (5 bases). The germline V gene encodes CDR1 DFQATT and CDR2 SNEGSKA (reference sequence). The CDR3 spans 13 residues. V was clipped by 3 bases and J by 6 bases, with 12 bases between them.

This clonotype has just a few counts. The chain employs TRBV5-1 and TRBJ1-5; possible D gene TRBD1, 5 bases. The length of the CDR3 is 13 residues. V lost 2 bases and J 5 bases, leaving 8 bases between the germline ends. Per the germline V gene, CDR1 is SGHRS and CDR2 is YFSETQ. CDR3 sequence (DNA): TGCGCCAGCAGCTTAATGGGGGATCAGCCCCAGCATTTT. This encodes CASSLMGDQPQHF.

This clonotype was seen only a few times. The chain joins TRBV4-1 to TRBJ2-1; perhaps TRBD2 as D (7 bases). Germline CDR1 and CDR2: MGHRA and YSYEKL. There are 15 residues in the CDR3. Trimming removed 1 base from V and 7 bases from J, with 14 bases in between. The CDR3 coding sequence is TGCGCCAGCAGCCAAGTAGGGGGGGGGACAAATGAGCAGTTCTTC. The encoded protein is CASSQVGGGTNEQFF.

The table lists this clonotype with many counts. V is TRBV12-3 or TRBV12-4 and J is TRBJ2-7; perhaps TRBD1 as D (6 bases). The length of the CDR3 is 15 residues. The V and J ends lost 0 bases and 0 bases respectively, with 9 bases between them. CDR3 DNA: TGTGCCAGCAGTTTAGCGGACAGCTTCTCCTACGAGCAGTACTTC. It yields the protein CASSLADSFSYEQYF.

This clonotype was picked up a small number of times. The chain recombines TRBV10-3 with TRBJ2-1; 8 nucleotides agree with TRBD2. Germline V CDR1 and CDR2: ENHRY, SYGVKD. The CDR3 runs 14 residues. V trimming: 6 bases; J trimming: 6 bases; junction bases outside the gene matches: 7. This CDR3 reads CAISEGTRPNEQFF. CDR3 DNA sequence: TGTGCCATCAGCGAGGGGACTAGACCCAATGAGCAGTTCTTC.

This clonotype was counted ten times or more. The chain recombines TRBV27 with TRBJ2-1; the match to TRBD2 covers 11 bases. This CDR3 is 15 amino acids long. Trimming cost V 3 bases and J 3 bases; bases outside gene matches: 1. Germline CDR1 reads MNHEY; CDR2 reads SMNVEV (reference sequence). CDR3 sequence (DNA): TGTGCCAGCAGTTTTACTAGCGGGGGCTACAATGAGCAGTTCTTC. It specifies CASSFTSGGYNEQFF.

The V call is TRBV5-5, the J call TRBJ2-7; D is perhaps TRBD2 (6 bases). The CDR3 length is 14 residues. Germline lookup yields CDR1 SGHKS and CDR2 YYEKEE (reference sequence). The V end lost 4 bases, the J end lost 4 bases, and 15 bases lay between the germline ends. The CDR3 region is CASSLSGTSYEQYV. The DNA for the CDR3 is TGTGCCAGCAGCCTGTCGGGGACTTCTTACGAGCAGTACGTC.

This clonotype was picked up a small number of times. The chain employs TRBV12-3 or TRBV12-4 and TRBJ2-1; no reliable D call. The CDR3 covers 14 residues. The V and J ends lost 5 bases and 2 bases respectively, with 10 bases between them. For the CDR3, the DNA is TGTGCCAGCAGTCCACGGTCCCCCTACAATGAGCAGTTCTTC. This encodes CASSPRSPYNEQFF.